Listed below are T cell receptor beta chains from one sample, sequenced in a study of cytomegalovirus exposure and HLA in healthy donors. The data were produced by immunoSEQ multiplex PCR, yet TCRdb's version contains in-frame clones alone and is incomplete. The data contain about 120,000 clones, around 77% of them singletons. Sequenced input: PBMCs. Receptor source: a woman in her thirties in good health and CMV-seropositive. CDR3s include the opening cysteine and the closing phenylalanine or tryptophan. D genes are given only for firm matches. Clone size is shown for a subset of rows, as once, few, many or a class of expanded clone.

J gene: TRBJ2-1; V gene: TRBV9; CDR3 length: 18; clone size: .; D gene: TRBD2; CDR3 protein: CASSPRPGGSLSYNEQFF; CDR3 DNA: TGTGCCAGCAGCCCACGCCCGGGGGGTAGCCTCTCCTACAATGAGCAGTTCTTC
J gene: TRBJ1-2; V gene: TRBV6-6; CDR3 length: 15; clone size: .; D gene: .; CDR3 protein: CASSYLPTGTTGYTF; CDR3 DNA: TGTGCCAGCAGTTACCTACCAACCGGGACAACTGGCTACACCTTC
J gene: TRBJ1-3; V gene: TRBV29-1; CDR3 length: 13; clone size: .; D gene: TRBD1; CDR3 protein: CSVEQGAWNTIYF; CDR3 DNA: TGCAGCGTCGAACAGGGGGCATGGAACACCATATATTTT
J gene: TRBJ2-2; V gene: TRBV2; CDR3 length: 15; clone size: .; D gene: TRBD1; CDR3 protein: CASRGQGGNTGELFF; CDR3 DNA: TGTGCCAGCAGGGGACAGGGCGGGAACACCGGGGAGCTGTTTTTT
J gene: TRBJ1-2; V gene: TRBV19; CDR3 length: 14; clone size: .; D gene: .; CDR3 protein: CASHAHSEDYGYTF; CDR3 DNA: TGTGCCAGCCACGCACACTCGGAGGACTATGGCTACACCTTC
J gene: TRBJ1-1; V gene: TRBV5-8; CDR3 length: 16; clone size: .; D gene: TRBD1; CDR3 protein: CASSKGQQPMNTEAFF; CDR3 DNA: TGTGCCAGCAGCAAGGGACAGCAACCTATGAACACTGAAGCTTTCTTT
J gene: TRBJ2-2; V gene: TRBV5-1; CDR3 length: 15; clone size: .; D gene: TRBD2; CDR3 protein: CASSRTSGIAGELFF; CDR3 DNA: TGCGCCAGCAGCAGGACTAGCGGGATCGCCGGGGAGCTGTTTTTT
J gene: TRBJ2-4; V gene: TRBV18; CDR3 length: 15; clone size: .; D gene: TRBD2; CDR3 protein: CASSDAGGPGNIQYF; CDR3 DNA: TGTGCCAGCTCGGACGCGGGAGGGCCTGGAAACATTCAGTACTTC
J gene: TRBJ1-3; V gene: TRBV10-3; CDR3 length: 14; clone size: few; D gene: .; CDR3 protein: CAISFGGSGNTIYF; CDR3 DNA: TGTGCCATCAGTTTCGGGGGAAGTGGAAACACCATATATTTT
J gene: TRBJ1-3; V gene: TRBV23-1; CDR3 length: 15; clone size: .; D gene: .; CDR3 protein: CASRTSGGRINTIYF; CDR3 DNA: TGCGCCAGCAGAACATCGGGGGGGAGGATAAACACCATATATTTT
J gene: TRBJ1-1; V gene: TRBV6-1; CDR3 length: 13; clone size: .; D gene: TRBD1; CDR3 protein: CASSLTGGGVAFF; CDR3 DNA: TGTGCCAGCAGTCTTACAGGGGGCGGAGTAGCTTTCTTT
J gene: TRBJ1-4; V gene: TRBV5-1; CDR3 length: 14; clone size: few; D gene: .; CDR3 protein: CASSLIGQYEKLFF; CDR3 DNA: TGCGCCAGCAGCTTGATCGGACAGTATGAAAAACTGTTTTTT
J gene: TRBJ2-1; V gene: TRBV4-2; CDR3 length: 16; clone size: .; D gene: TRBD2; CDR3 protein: CASSQAGGDQYNEQFF; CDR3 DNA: TGTGCCAGCAGCCAAGCTGGGGGGGACCAATACAATGAGCAGTTCTTC
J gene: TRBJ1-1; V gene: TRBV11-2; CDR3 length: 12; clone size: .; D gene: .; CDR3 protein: CASSFSPGEAFF; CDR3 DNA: TGTGCCAGCAGCTTTTCGCCGGGTGAAGCTTTCTTT
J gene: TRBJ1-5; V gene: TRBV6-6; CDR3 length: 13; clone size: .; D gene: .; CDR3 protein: CASSWTEDQPQHF; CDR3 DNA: TGTGCCAGCAGTTGGACGGAGGATCAGCCCCAGCATTTT
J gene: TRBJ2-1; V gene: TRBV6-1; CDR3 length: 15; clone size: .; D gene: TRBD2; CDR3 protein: CASSEEGLAYNEQFF; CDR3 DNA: TGTGCCAGCAGTGAAGAAGGACTAGCGTACAATGAGCAGTTCTTC
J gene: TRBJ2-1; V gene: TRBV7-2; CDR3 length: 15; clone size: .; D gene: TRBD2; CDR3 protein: CASSSVSGVYNEQFF; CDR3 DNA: TGTGCCAGCAGCTCTGTTAGCGGGGTCTACAATGAGCAGTTCTTC
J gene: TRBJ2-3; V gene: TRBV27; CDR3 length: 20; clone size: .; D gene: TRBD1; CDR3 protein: CASSLTKTGRIFTSTDTQYF; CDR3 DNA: TGTGCCAGCAGTTTAACAAAGACAGGGCGGATTTTTACTAGCACAGATACGCAGTATTTT
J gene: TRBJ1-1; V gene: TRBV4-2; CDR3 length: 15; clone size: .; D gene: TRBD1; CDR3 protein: CASSQENTGVGWAFF; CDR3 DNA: TGTGCCAGCAGCCAAGAAAATACAGGGGTTGGGTGGGCTTTCTTT
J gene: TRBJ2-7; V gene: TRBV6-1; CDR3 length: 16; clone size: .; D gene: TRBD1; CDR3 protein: CASSDTDRLTSYEQYF; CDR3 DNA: TGTGCCAGCAGTGACACGGACAGGTTAACCTCCTACGAGCAGTACTTC
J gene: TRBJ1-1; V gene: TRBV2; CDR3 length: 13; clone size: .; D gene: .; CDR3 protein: CAWDEDSLTEAFF; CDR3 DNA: TGTGCCTGGGATGAAGACAGCCTCACTGAAGCTTTCTTT
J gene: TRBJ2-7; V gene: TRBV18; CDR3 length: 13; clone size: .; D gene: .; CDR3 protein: CASSPLTEDEQYF; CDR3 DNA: TGTGCCAGCTCACCGTTGACTGAGGACGAGCAGTACTTC
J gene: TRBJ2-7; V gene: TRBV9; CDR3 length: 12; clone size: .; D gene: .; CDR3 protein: CASSVGQSEQYF; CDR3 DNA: TGTGCCAGCAGCGTAGGACAGTCCGAGCAGTACTTC
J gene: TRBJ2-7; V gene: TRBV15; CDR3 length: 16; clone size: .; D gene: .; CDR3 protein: CATSNPARGFSYEQYF; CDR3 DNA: TGTGCCACCAGCAACCCCGCTCGTGGCTTCTCCTACGAGCAGTACTTC
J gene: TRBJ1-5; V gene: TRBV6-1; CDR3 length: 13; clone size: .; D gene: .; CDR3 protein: CASFDGGGQPQHF; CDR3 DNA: TGTGCCAGCTTCGACGGAGGAGGTCAGCCCCAGCATTTT
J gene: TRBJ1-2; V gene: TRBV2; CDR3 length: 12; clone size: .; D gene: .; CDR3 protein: CASSGQNYGYTF; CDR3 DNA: TGTGCCAGCAGCGGACAGAACTATGGCTACACCTTC
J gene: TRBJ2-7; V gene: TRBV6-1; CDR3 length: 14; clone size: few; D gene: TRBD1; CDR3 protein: CASSERTGTYEQYF; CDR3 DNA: TGTGCCAGCAGTGAAAGGACAGGGACCTACGAGCAGTACTTC
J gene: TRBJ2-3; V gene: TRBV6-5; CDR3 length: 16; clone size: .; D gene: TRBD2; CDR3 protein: CASSYVAGGPADTQYF; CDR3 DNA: TGTGCCAGCAGTTACGTGGCGGGAGGGCCGGCGGATACGCAGTATTTT
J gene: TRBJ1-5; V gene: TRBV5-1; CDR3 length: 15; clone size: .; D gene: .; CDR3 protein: CASSAGQNSNQPQHF; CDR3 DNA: TGCGCCAGCAGCGCGGGGCAGAATAGCAATCAGCCCCAGCATTTT
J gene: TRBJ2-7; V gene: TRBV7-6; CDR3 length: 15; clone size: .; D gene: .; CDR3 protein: CASSSGTQINYEQYF; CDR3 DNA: TGTGCCAGCAGCTCGGGGACACAGATAAACTACGAGCAGTACTTC
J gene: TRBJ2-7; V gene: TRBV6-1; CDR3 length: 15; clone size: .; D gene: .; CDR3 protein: CASTSGTPVFNEQYF; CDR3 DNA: TGTGCCAGCACCTCCGGGACACCGGTCTTTAACGAGCAGTACTTC
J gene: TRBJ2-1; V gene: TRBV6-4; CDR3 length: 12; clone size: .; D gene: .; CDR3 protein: CASSDLYNEQFF; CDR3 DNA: TGTGCCAGCAGTGACCTCTACAATGAGCAGTTCTTC
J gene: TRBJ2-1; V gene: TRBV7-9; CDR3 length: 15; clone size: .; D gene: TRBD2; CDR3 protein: CASSLFGLASNEQFF; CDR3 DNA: TGTGCCAGCAGCTTGTTCGGACTAGCGAGCAATGAGCAGTTCTTC
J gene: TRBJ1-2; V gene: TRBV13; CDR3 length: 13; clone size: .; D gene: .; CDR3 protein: CASSLKPGFGYTF; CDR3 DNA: TGTGCCAGCAGCTTGAAGCCGGGATTTGGCTACACCTTC
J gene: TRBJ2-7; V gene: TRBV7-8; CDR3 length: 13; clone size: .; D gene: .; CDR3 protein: CASSPVAAYEQYF; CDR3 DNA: TGTGCCAGCAGCCCCGTTGCGGCCTACGAGCAGTACTTC
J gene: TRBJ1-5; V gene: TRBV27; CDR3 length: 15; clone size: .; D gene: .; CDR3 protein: CASSIQGYSNQPQHF; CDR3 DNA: TGTGCCAGCAGTATACAGGGATATAGCAATCAGCCCCAGCATTTT
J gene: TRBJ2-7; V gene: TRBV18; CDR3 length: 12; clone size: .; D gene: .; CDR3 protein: CASSPNRNEQYF; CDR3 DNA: TGTGCCAGCTCACCAAATAGAAACGAGCAGTACTTC
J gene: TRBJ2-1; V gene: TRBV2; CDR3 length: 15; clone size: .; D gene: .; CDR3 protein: CASSGNSRPYNEQFF; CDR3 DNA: TGTGCCAGCAGTGGCAACAGCCGGCCCTACAATGAGCAGTTCTTC
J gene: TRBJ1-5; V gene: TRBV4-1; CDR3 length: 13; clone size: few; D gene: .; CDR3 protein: CASSQIPVQPQHF; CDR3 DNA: TGCGCCAGCAGCCAAATCCCCGTTCAGCCCCAGCATTTT
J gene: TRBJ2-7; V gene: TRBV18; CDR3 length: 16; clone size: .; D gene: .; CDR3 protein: CASSLREAKSSYEQYF; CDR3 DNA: TGTGCCAGCTCACTAAGGGAGGCCAAGAGCTCCTACGAGCAGTACTTC
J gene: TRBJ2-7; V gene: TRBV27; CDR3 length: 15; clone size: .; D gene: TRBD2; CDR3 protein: CASSPRTSGSYEQYF; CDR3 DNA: TGTGCCAGCAGTCCCCGGACTAGCGGGAGCTACGAGCAGTACTTC